The TCR beta chain under discussion was sequenced for a study of regulatory T cells in long-lasting Graves disease. The sample's time point: persistent/refractory GD, antithyroid drugs over 5 years with positive TRAb. PBMC RNA served as the TCR library source. This clonotype was found many times. Combining iRepertoire HTBI primers with Arm-PCR of CDR3 regions, the authors built TCR beta libraries. TCRdb itself ran the multiplex PCR reads through MiXCR, one entry per CDR3 protein. The sample has approximately 440,000 distinct CDR3 sequences; less than 25% are singletons. Trimming stripped 2 bases from V and 5 bases from J, with 6 bases between. The CDR3 covers 12 residues.

This sequence was found in a female donor with Graves disease. Specimen: peripheral blood mononuclear cells (PBMCs), collected when the disease was refractory, from a patient treated with antithyroid drugs. The chain is built from TRBV12-3 or TRBV12-4 and TRBJ2-5; D not resolved. The CDR3 loop reads CASSLFAETQYF. DNA of the CDR3: TGTGCCAGCAGTTTATTTGCGGAGACCCAGTACTTC.